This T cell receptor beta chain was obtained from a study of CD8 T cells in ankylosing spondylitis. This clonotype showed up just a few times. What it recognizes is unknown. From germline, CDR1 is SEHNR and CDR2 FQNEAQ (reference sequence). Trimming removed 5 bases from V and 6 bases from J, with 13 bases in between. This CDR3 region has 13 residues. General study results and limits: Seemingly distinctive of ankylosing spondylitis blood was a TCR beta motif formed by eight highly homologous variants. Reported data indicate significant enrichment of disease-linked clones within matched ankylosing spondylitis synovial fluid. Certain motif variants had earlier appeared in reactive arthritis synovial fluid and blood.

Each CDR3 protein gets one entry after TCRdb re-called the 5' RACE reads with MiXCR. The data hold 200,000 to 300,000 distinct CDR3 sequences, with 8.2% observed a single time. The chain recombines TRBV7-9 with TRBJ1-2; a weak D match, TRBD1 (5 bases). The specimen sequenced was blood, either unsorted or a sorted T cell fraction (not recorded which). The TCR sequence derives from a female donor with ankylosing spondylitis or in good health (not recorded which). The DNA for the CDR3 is TGTGCCAGCAGCCGCACCGGGACGGATGGCTACACCTTC. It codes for CASSRTGTDGYTF.